What follows are 22 T cell receptor beta chains derived from one specimen sequenced in a study of identical twins. TCRdb passed the 5' RACE reads through MiXCR, listing each CDR3 protein once. Found here are 750,000 to 950,000 distinct CDR3 sequences, about 12% of them singletons; the top ten hold 1.5% to 2%. This sample also belongs to another study, concerning yellow fever vaccine responses in identical twins.

The specimen sequenced was PBMCs. These receptors were collected from a woman under 30 in good health.

Only a few counts were recorded for this clonotype. The rearrangement links TRBV12-3 or TRBV12-4 to TRBJ2-2; the D call may be TRBD1 or TRBD2 (5 bases each). This CDR3 comprises 20 residues. The V end was cut by 3 bases, the J end by 1 base, with 24 bases between. The CDR3 bases are TGTGCCAGCAGTTTTCTCCGTCGGGGCTTGCTCGTTATGAACACCGGGGAGCTGTTTTTT. As protein: CASSFLRRGLLVMNTGELFF.

This clonotype has only one observation. The chain couples TRBV18 to TRBJ1-5; the D gene is possibly TRBD1 (5 bases). Trimming removed 9 bases at V and 8 bases at J, with 23 bases between. Germline CDR1 KGHSH, CDR2 LQKENI. The CDR3 is 15 amino acids. As DNA, the CDR3 is TGTGCCAGTACGGTTGGGTCAGGGTTTTTGGAGCCCCAGCATTTT. Protein sequence: CASTVGSGFLEPQHF.

This clonotype was observed a few times. The rearrangement joins TRBV5-5 to TRBJ2-1; 12 bases fit TRBD2. Germline assignment: CDR1 SGHKS and CDR2 YYEKEE (reference sequence). Trimming at V came to 4 bases and at J to 11 bases, leaving 16 bases not matched to a gene. This CDR3 region has 17 residues. The CDR3 protein is CASSPTPTSGGSRKQFF. In nucleotides, the CDR3 is TGTGCCAGCAGCCCAACCCCGACTAGCGGGGGATCCCGGAAGCAGTTCTTC.

There are a few counts of this clonotype. This rearrangement joins TRBV29-1 to TRBJ1-1; no firm D call. CDR3 length equals 10 residues. Trimming stripped 7 bases from V and 7 bases from J, with 10 bases between. Germline CDR1 is SQVTM and CDR2 is ANQGSEA. The CDR3 DNA reads as TGCAGCGGGGATAGGGTTGAAGCTTTCTTT. The encoded protein is CSGDRVEAFF.

This chain connects TRBV4-1 to TRBJ1-5, with 7 bases fitting TRBD1. Germline V gene sequence: CDR1 MGHRA, CDR2 YSYEKL. V trimming: 4 bases; J trimming: 3 bases; junction bases outside the gene matches: 6. The CDR3 is 15 residues long. CDR3 nucleotides: TGCGCCAGCAGCCGAGACAGGGACCTCAATCAGCCCCAGCATTTT. This encodes CASSRDRDLNQPQHF.

The V and J genes are TRBV6-5 and TRBJ2-5; TRBD1 or TRBD2 may be the D gene (5 bases each). Looked up from germline, CDR1 is MNHEY and CDR2 is SVGAGI. The V gene lost 4 bases and the J gene lost 4 bases, with 7 bases spanning the gap. The CDR3 runs to 12 residues. CDR3: CASSWDGETQYF. The CDR3 region has the DNA TGTGCCAGCAGTTGGGACGGAGAGACCCAGTACTTC.

This clonotype was counted only a few times. The chain joins TRBV6-1 to TRBJ2-2; 7 nucleotides align to TRBD1. The V segment lost 10 bases and the J segment 1 base; nucleotides outside the gene matches: 6. Germline-derived CDR1 and CDR2 are MNHNS and SASEGT. The CDR3 runs 14 residues. The CDR3 coding sequence is TGTGCCACCAGGGGGACACAGAACACCGGGGAGCTGTTTTTT. The encoded protein is CATRGTQNTGELFF.

The V and J genes are TRBV18 and TRBJ1-4; D is ambiguous. Trimming took off 1 base at V and 7 bases at J, with 10 bases between the two ends. The CDR3 contains 14 residues. Germline loops: CDR1 KGHSH, CDR2 LQKENI. The CDR3 DNA reads TGTGCCAGCTCACCACTCGGGGTCGGTGAAAAACTGTTTTTT. It translates to CASSPLGVGEKLFF.

In this sample, this clonotype turned up a few times. This sequence joins TRBV5-1 and TRBJ2-1; no definite D call. CDR3 length: 14 residues. Deletions cut 2 bases from V and 5 bases from J, with 11 bases between. Germline lookup yields CDR1 SGHRS and CDR2 YFSETQ. CDR3 nucleotides: TGCGCCAGCAGCTTTCTAGGGTGGGACAATGAGCAGTTCTTC. It translates to CASSFLGWDNEQFF. Full variable domain (outside the CDR3, taken from reference TRBV5-1 and TRBJ2-1): KAGVTQTPRYLIKTRGQQVTLSCSPISGHRSVSWYQQTPGQGLQFLFEYFSETQRNKGNFPGRFSGRQFSNSRSEMNVSTLELGDSALYLCASSFLGWDNEQFFGPGTRLTVL.

This clonotype was counted only a few times. J is TRBJ2-7 and V is TRBV19; the D is unclear. The germline V gene encodes CDR1 LNHDA and CDR2 SQIVND (reference sequence). The CDR3 is 14 residues long. Trimming took 1 base from V and 2 from J, leaving 9 bases between them. CDR3 residues: CASSIAGGPYEQYF. CDR3 sequence (DNA): TGTGCCAGTAGTATAGCGGGCGGACCCTACGAGCAGTACTTC.

This clonotype was counted at least ten times. The rearrangement joins TRBV5-1 to TRBJ2-3, with D perhaps assigned TRBD1 or TRBD2 (5 bases each). The germline gives CDR1 SGHRS, CDR2 YFSETQ. V was clipped by 3 bases and J by 2 bases, with 16 bases between them. The CDR3 loop spans 16 amino acids. The CDR3 nucleotides read TGCGCCAGCAGCTCCCCACCTCAGGGAGCCACAGATACGCAGTATTTT. Protein sequence: CASSSPPQGATDTQYF.

This clonotype was counted at least ten times. The rearrangement joins TRBV12-3 or TRBV12-4 to TRBJ2-1; D may be TRBD1 (5 bases). Trimming pared 10 bases from V and 4 bases from J, leaving 17 bases between. The CDR3 consists of 14 residues. CDR3 sequence (DNA): TGTGCCATCTCTTCCGCAGGGCGGTACAATGAGCAGTTCTTC. Its protein is CAISSAGRYNEQFF.

Of note for this clonotype: The junction does not match germline at one end; this may be a read error. The J gene is TRBJ2-4, the V gene TRBV11-2; D gene ambiguous. Germline V gives CDR1 SGHAT, CDR2 FQNNGV. This CDR3 is 13 amino acids long. The CDR3, as DNA: TGTGCCAGCTGCTTTATAGCCAAAAACATTCAGTACTTC. Amino acid sequence: CASCFIAKNIQYF.

The rearrangement links TRBV6-5 to TRBJ2-2; 9 bases agree with TRBD1. The V and J ends lost 2 bases and 1 base, in that order; junction bases with no gene match: 8. CDR1 is MNHEY, CDR2 SVGAGI, per germline. The CDR3 sequence is 18 residues long. The CDR3 loop reads CASSYPTGGKLNTGELFF. CDR3 in DNA: TGTGCCAGCAGTTACCCGACAGGGGGGAAATTGAACACCGGGGAGCTGTTTTTT.

This clonotype was found a few times. V gene TRBV2 combines with J gene TRBJ2-5, with D possibly matching TRBD1 (5 bases). This CDR3 contains 13 residues. The germline V gene encodes CDR1 SNHLY and CDR2 FYNNEI. Trimming removed 6 bases at V and 4 bases at J, with 12 bases between. CDR3 nucleotides: TGTGCCAGCAGGAACGACAGAATAGAGACCCAGTACTTC. Residues: CASRNDRIETQYF.

The table lists this clonotype with many counts. The chain links TRBV20-1 to TRBJ2-3; 13 bases are shared with TRBD2. The V segment lost 6 bases and the J segment 4 bases; nucleotides outside the gene matches: 7. Germline V gene data show CDR1 as DFQATT and CDR2 as SNEGSKA (reference sequence). CDR3 length equals 15 residues. In nucleotides, the CDR3 is TGCAGTGCACCACTAGCGGGGGGGCGTGCAGATACGCAGTATTTT. Its translation is CSAPLAGGRADTQYF.

The chain uses TRBV28 and TRBJ1-5, with a weak D call TRBD1 (5 bases). Between the trimmed V and J ends, which lost 4 bases and 0 bases, there was a span of 10 bases. CDR3 size: 15 residues. Per the germline V gene, CDR1 is MDHEN and CDR2 is SYDVKM. The CDR3 coding sequence is TGTGCCAGCAGTTCGACAGATTATAGCAATCAGCCCCAGCATTTT. Protein: CASSSTDYSNQPQHF.

This clonotype was observed many times. The chain has TRBV5-1 and TRBJ2-3; 9 bases match TRBD2. The CDR3 is 17 amino acids. Germline CDR1 SGHRS, CDR2 YFSETQ. The V segment lost 2 bases and the J segment 1 base; nucleotides outside the gene matches: 8. DNA for the CDR3: TGCGCCAGCAGCTTAATGGCGGGGGGGCCTCGCACAGATACGCAGTATTTT. It specifies CASSLMAGGPRTDTQYF. The entire variable domain, with the rest obtained from reference TRBV5-1 and TRBJ2-3, is as follows: KAGVTQTPRYLIKTRGQQVTLSCSPISGHRSVSWYQQTPGQGLQFLFEYFSETQRNKGNFPGRFSGRQFSNSRSEMNVSTLELGDSALYLCASSLMAGGPRTDTQYFGPGTRLTVL.

This clonotype has a handful of counts. The V and J genes are TRBV10-3 and TRBJ2-5; 10 nucleotides match TRBD1. Germline CDR1 and CDR2: ENHRY and SYGVKD. This CDR3 region has 14 residues. The V segment lost 4 bases and the J segment 5 bases; nucleotides outside the gene matches: 4. This CDR3 reads CAISARTGGETQYF. Here the CDR3 DNA reads TGTGCCATCAGTGCCCGGACAGGGGGTGAGACCCAGTACTTC.

The rearrangement links TRBV18 to TRBJ1-1; tentative D call: TRBD1 (5 bases). The length of the CDR3 is 13 residues. Per the germline V gene, CDR1 is KGHSH and CDR2 is LQKENI. Deletions cut 0 bases from V and 6 bases from J, with 8 bases between. CDR3 protein: CASSPPGESEAFF. CDR3 bases: TGTGCCAGCTCACCACCGGGGGAATCTGAAGCTTTCTTT.

The chain joins TRBV29-1 to TRBJ1-2; D is undetermined. This CDR3 contains 13 residues. The ends were cut back, 1 base at V and 6 bases at J, with 12 bases in the middle. Per the germline V gene, CDR1 is SQVTM and CDR2 is ANQGSEA. The CDR3 here is CSVEGRVWDGYTF. The CDR3 DNA reads as TGCAGCGTTGAAGGTCGGGTTTGGGATGGCTACACCTTC.

V is TRBV24-1 and J is TRBJ2-2; 7 bases line up with TRBD1. Germline V gives CDR1 KGHDR, CDR2 SFDVKD. Trimming at V came to 6 bases and at J to 2 bases, leaving 5 bases not matched to a gene. CDR3 length equals 15 residues. CDR3: CATSPGGKNTGELFF. For the CDR3, the DNA is TGTGCCACCAGTCCAGGGGGAAAAAACACCGGGGAGCTGTTTTTT.